The 9 T cell receptor beta chains reported below all come from one sample, sequenced in a study of T cell changes during pregnancy in multiple sclerosis. Produced via immunoSEQ multiplex PCR; TCRdb's table is partial and in-frame only. Of tens of thousands of clones in the sample, approximately 87% were seen once. The sequencing used peripheral blood, collected after pregnancy. All receptors derive from a female donor in good health, enrolled as a control in a pregnancy study.

The rearrangement joins TRBV10-3 to TRBJ2-7; 12 bases line up with TRBD2. Germline V gene lookup returns CDR1 ENHRY and CDR2 SYGVKD. With 11 bases clipped from V and 5 bases from J, the junction kept 10 bases outside the gene matches. The CDR3 sequence is 14 residues long. CDR3 in DNA: TGTGCCGCCTCTAGCGGGAGGGCCGTAGACGAGCAGTACTTC. It encodes CAASSGRAVDEQYF.

The J gene is TRBJ1-2, the V gene TRBV19, with a possible D match to TRBD1 (5 bases). This CDR3 region has 15 residues. Germline CDR1 LNHDA, CDR2 SQIVND (reference sequence). Trimming cost V 5 bases and J 1 base, with 14 bases left between them. Here the CDR3 reads CASSDPFDSNYGYTF. The DNA for the CDR3 is TGTGCCAGTAGTGACCCCTTCGACAGTAACTATGGCTACACCTTC.

The gene calls are TRBV5-1 and TRBJ2-5; D is perhaps TRBD2 (6 bases). Germline V gives CDR1 SGHRS, CDR2 YFSETQ. Trimming took off 2 bases at V and 5 bases at J, with 10 bases between the two ends. The CDR3 spans 13 residues. CDR3 protein: CASSLFAGETQYF. DNA for the CDR3: TGCGCCAGCAGCTTATTTGCGGGGGAGACCCAGTACTTC.

This chain links TRBV11-3 with TRBJ2-1, with 8 bases fitting TRBD2. The ends lost 5 bases at V and 9 bases at J; junction bases unmatched: 15. Germline-derived CDR1 and CDR2 are SGHNT and YENEEA. The CDR3 is 16 amino acids. Here the CDR3 DNA reads TGTGCCAGCAGCGCCCCCTTTAGCGGGAATGTAGGTGAGCAGTTCTTC. It encodes CASSAPFSGNVGEQFF.

The chain has TRBV19 and TRBJ2-6, with D possibly TRBD2 on 6 matching bases. The CDR3 covers 15 residues. Germline-derived CDR1 and CDR2 are LNHDA and SQIVND (reference sequence). V lost 7 bases and J lost 2, with 12 bases in between. The CDR3 DNA reads TGTGCCAGTATCGCAGGGAGGACTGGGGCCAACGTCCTGACTTTC. It codes for CASIAGRTGANVLTF.

Here the CDR3 reads CASSLRLAADTQYF. CDR3 bases: TGTGCCAGCAGCTTAAGACTAGCAGCAGATACGCAGTATTTT. V is TRBV9 and J is TRBJ2-3, with TRBD2 identical over 7 bases. V shed 4 bases and J 4 bases; nucleotides not matched to a gene: 6. The CDR3 length is 14 residues. The germline CDR1 and CDR2 sequences are SGDLS and YYNGEE.

This clone showed up just a few times. This sequence joins TRBV19 and TRBJ2-4, with TRBD2 identical over 7 bases. The germline V gene has CDR1 LNHDA and CDR2 SQIVND (reference sequence). The CDR3 loop spans 12 amino acids. After removal of 4 bases from V and 9 bases from J, the junction contained 3 bases not matched to a gene. The CDR3 nucleotides read TGTGCCAGTAGTAGCGGGAGCGGCATTCAGTACTTC. Its translation: CASSSGSGIQYF.

The chain is built from TRBV6-5 and TRBJ1-2, with 7 bases that match TRBD1. CDR3 size: 14 residues. V lost 6 bases and J lost 2; bases outside the gene matches: 6. The germline gives CDR1 MNHEY, CDR2 SVGAGI. The CDR3 loop reads CASRPPGQNYGYTF. The CDR3 nucleotides read TGTGCCAGCAGACCCCCGGGACAGAACTATGGCTACACCTTC.

The V and J genes are TRBV29-1 and TRBJ2-3, with 7 nucleotides matching TRBD2. The CDR3 is made up of 16 amino acids. CDR1 and CDR2 from the germline V gene are SQVTM and ANQGSEA. Trimming removed 4 bases from V and 0 bases from J; junction bases left unmatched: 10. The CDR3 loop is CSVVGGIRTSTDTQYF. CDR3 DNA: TGCAGCGTTGTGGGGGGGATTCGAACTAGCACAGATACGCAGTATTTT.